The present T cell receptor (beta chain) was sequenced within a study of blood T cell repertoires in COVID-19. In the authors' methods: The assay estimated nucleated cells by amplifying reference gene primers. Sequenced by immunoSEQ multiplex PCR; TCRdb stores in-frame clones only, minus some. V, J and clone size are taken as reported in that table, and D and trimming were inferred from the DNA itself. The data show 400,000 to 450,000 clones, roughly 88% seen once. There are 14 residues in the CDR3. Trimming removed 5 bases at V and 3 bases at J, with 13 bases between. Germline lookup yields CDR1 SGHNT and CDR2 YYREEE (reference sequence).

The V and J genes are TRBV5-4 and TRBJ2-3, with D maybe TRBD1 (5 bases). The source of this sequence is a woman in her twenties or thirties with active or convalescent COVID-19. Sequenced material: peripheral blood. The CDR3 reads CASSDRWLTDTQYF. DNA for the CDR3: TGTGCCAGCAGTGACAGATGGTTAACAGATACGCAGTATTTT.